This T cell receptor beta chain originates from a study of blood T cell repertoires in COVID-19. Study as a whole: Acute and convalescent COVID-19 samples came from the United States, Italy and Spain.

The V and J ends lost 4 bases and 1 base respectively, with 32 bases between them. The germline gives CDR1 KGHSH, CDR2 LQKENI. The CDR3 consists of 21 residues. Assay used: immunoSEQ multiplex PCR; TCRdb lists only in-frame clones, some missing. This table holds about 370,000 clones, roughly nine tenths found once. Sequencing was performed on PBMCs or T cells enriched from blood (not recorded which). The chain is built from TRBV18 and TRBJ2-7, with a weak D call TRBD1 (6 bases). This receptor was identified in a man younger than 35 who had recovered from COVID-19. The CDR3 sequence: CASSRTPSSDSFSSSSYEQYF. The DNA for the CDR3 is TGTGCCAGCTCACGTACCCCCTCATCGGACAGTTTCTCATCGTCTTCCTACGAGCAGTACTTC.